The rows below give T cell receptor beta chains drawn from one sample of a study of cytomegalovirus exposure and HLA in healthy donors. Clones were read by immunoSEQ multiplex PCR, and TCRdb kept only the in-frame ones, dropping some. The sample shows about 200,000 clones, about 88% of them seen only once. The sequencing input was PBMCs. These receptors were collected from a woman between 25 and 40 years old in good health and CMV-seronegative. The CDR3 runs from the conserved cysteine through the conserved F or W. A D gene is named only where the DNA matches it firmly. Clone size appears in some rows only: once, few, many, or a class for an expanded clone.

D gene	V gene	clone size	CDR3 length	J gene	CDR3 protein	CDR3 DNA
-	TRBV5-1	-	15	TRBJ2-7	CASSLDRVSFGEQYF	TGCGCCAGCAGCTTGGACAGGGTTTCTTTTGGTGAGCAGTACTTC
-	TRBV11-2	-	15	TRBJ1-1	CASRSHQGLNTEAFF	TGTGCCAGCAGGTCCCACCAGGGTTTGAACACTGAAGCTTTCTTT
TRBD1	TRBV5-1	-	14	TRBJ1-2	CASSPGQGWNGYTF	TGCGCCAGCAGCCCAGGACAGGGGTGGAACGGCTACACCTTC
TRBD1	TRBV5-1	-	15	TRBJ2-5	CASSLADRDQETQYF	TGCGCCAGCAGCTTGGCGGACAGGGACCAAGAGACCCAGTACTTC
-	TRBV19	-	15	TRBJ2-1	CASSIDGGLTIEQFF	TGTGCCAGTAGTATAGACGGGGGTCTTACTATTGAGCAGTTCTTC
-	TRBV5-1	-	15	TRBJ2-1	CASSLVSGLTYEQFF	TGCGCCAGCAGCTTGGTGTCAGGGTTGACGTATGAGCAGTTCTTC
-	TRBV13	-	13	TRBJ1-1	CASSPHRETEAFF	TGTGCCAGCAGCCCACACAGGGAGACTGAAGCTTTCTTT
TRBD1	TRBV9	-	15	TRBJ1-2	CASSVAGGANYGYTF	TGTGCCAGCAGCGTAGCAGGGGGCGCTAACTATGGCTACACCTTC
-	TRBV19	-	13	TRBJ1-1	CASSMGRGTEAFF	TGTGCCAGTAGTATGGGGAGGGGAACTGAAGCTTTCTTT
TRBD2	TRBV5-1	-	13	TRBJ2-1	CASSTGLAGEQFF	TGCGCCAGCAGCACGGGACTAGCAGGTGAGCAGTTCTTC
TRBD1	TRBV5-1	-	14	TRBJ1-1	CASSLEGTETEAFF	TGCGCCAGCAGCTTGGAGGGGACAGAGACTGAAGCTTTCTTT
TRBD1	TRBV5-1	-	15	TRBJ2-1	CASKDRASSYNEQFF	TGCGCCAGCAAGGACAGGGCCAGCTCCTACAATGAGCAGTTCTTC
-	TRBV6-1	-	11	TRBJ2-1	CASSELARQFF	TGTGCCAGCAGTGAACTAGCCCGCCAGTTCTTC
-	TRBV15	once	13	TRBJ2-7	CATSRRQGYEQYF	TGTGCCACCAGCAGAAGGCAGGGCTACGAGCAGTACTTC
TRBD1	TRBV5-6	-	17	TRBJ1-5	CASSLQAGGNSNQPQHF	TGTGCCAGCAGCTTACAGGCAGGGGGGAATAGCAATCAGCCCCAGCATTTT
TRBD1	TRBV2	-	14	TRBJ1-2	CASSVRTGGYGYTF	TGTGCCAGCAGTGTCCGGACAGGGGGCTATGGCTACACCTTC
-	TRBV5-4	few	15	TRBJ1-2	CASSLDAFSRYGYTF	TGTGCCAGCAGCTTGGATGCATTTAGTCGGTATGGCTACACCTTC
-	TRBV9	-	15	TRBJ2-1	CASSPFGGSYNEQFF	TGTGCCAGCAGTCCCTTCGGGGGATCCTACAATGAGCAGTTCTTC
TRBD2	TRBV6-1	-	13	TRBJ2-5	CASRQRGQETQYF	TGTGCCAGCAGGCAGCGGGGCCAAGAGACCCAGTACTTC
-	TRBV5-4	once	14	TRBJ1-2	CASSLDRLNYGYTF	TGTGCCAGCAGCCTCGACAGGCTTAACTATGGCTACACCTTC
-	TRBV10-3	-	15	TRBJ2-2	CAISEALEPTGELFF	TGTGCCATCAGTGAAGCCCTAGAACCCACCGGGGAGCTGTTTTTT
TRBD1	TRBV7-7	-	14	TRBJ2-2	CASSSLGGPGELFF	TGTGCTAGCAGCTCCTTAGGGGGCCCCGGGGAGCTGTTTTTT
-	TRBV7-9	-	14	TRBJ1-3	CASSPLRGQNTIYF	TGTGCCAGCAGCCCGCTCAGAGGTCAAAACACCATATATTTT
TRBD2	TRBV5-6	-	15	TRBJ2-7	CASSLNPGRAYEQYF	TGTGCCAGCAGCTTGAATCCTGGGAGGGCTTACGAGCAGTACTTC
-	TRBV11-2	-	13	TRBJ2-1	CASSLYRDNEQFF	TGTGCCAGCAGTCTTTACAGGGACAATGAGCAGTTCTTC
-	TRBV7-9	-	16	TRBJ2-7	CASSSGMLAVSYEQYF	TGTGCCAGCAGCTCCGGGATGTTAGCGGTATCCTACGAGCAGTACTTC
TRBD2	TRBV18	-	17	TRBJ2-5	CASSPRGLAGGIETQYF	TGTGCCAGCTCACCCCGAGGACTAGCGGGAGGGATAGAGACCCAGTACTTC
-	TRBV7-9	-	12	TRBJ2-7	CASSPFGNEQYF	TGTGCCAGCAGCCCATTCGGGAACGAGCAGTACTTC
-	TRBV7-9	-	12	TRBJ1-1	CASSFPGLEAFF	TGTGCCAGCAGCTTTCCGGGACTTGAAGCTTTCTTT
-	TRBV21-1	-	19	TRBJ1-6	CASSIPGHKLSSYNSPLHF	TGTGCCAGCAGCATTCCGGGACACAAATTGAGCTCCTATAATTCACCCCTCCACTTT
TRBD2	TRBV2	-	15	TRBJ2-1	CASRGSGSSYNEQFF	TGTGCCAGCAGAGGTAGCGGGAGCTCCTACAATGAGCAGTTCTTC
TRBD1	TRBV28	-	15	TRBJ1-4	CASSFPRGRREKLFF	TGTGCCAGCAGTTTCCCTAGGGGGCGCAGAGAAAAACTGTTTTTT
-	TRBV28	-	15	TRBJ2-3	CASSLLASAADTQYF	TGTGCCAGCAGTTTATTGGCTAGCGCGGCAGATACGCAGTATTTT
-	TRBV19	few	16	TRBJ2-1	CASSTWDSSSYNEQFF	TGTGCCAGTAGTACGTGGGACTCGAGCTCCTACAATGAGCAGTTCTTC
-	TRBV2	-	15	TRBJ2-2	CASSEVTGWAGELFF	TGTGCCAGCAGTGAAGTAACGGGGTGGGCCGGGGAGCTGTTTTTT
-	TRBV6-1	-	13	TRBJ2-1	CASRTPPYNEQFF	TGTGCCAGCAGGACTCCCCCGTACAATGAGCAGTTCTTC
-	TRBV7-8	-	14	TRBJ2-3	CASSLGTGSDTQYF	TGTGCCAGCAGCTTAGGCACGGGATCAGATACGCAGTATTTT
-	TRBV19	-	11	TRBJ2-1	CASSIYYEQFF	TGTGCCAGTAGTATTTACTATGAGCAGTTCTTC
-	TRBV25-1	-	16	TRBJ2-3	CASSDYPSLGTDTQYF	TGTGCCAGCAGTGACTACCCCTCCCTAGGCACAGATACGCAGTATTTT
-	TRBV9	few	14	TRBJ2-2	CASSTPPGAGELFF	TGTGCCAGCAGCACACCCCCGGGAGCCGGGGAGCTGTTTTTT
TRBD1	TRBV7-9	-	14	TRBJ2-5	CASSTRTGRETQYF	TGTGCCAGCAGCACCCGGACAGGACGGGAGACCCAGTACTTC
TRBD1	TRBV7-3	-	16	TRBJ2-3	CASSTVPGGSIDTQYF	TGTGCCAGCAGCACCGTCCCAGGGGGTTCTATTGATACGCAGTATTTT
TRBD1	TRBV19	-	14	TRBJ2-2	CASRPQGDTGELFF	TGTGCCAGTAGGCCGCAGGGGGACACCGGGGAGCTGTTTTTT
TRBD1	TRBV19	-	14	TRBJ2-3	CASSIETGGDTQYF	TGTGCCAGTAGTATAGAGACAGGGGGCGATACGCAGTATTTT
-	TRBV6-5	-	13	TRBJ2-3	CASSYPGTDTQYF	TGTGCCAGCAGTTACCCAGGGACAGATACGCAGTATTTT
-	TRBV6-1	-	11	TRBJ1-1	CASSYPAEAFF	TGTGCCAGCAGCTACCCGGCTGAAGCTTTCTTT
-	TRBV2	-	14	TRBJ2-7	CASRVGSWFSEQYF	TGTGCCAGCAGGGTCGGGAGTTGGTTTAGCGAGCAGTACTTC
TRBD1	TRBV29-1	-	13	TRBJ1-2	CSVFRGRNYGYTF	TGCAGCGTTTTCAGGGGGCGTAACTATGGCTACACCTTC